Below are 8 T cell receptor beta chains sequenced from a single sample in a study of blood T cell repertoires in COVID-19. Sequencing used immunoSEQ multiplex PCR; TCRdb keeps in-frame clones, though not all of them. Of roughly 250,000 clones in the sample, more than 85% are singletons; the top ten hold roughly 9%. Sequences were obtained from PBMCs or T cells enriched from blood (not recorded which). The receptors here all came from a man aged 35-49 years who had recovered from COVID-19.

This chain connects TRBV28 to TRBJ1-1; 9 bases fit TRBD1. This CDR3 has 17 amino acids. Germline CDR1 and CDR2: MDHEN and SYDVKM. V lost 2 bases, J lost 1 base, and 8 bases stayed unmatched. CDR3 nucleotide sequence: TGTGCCAGCAGTTTACCGATACAGGGGGCCGAGAACACTGAAGCTTTCTTT. Translated: CASSLPIQGAENTEAFF.

The J gene is TRBJ2-1, the V gene TRBV19, with D possibly TRBD1 on 6 matching bases. Per germline, CDR1 LNHDA and CDR2 SQIVND (reference sequence). The CDR3 sequence is 16 residues long. Between the trimmed V and J ends, which lost 3 bases and 2 bases, there was a span of 14 bases. CDR3 DNA sequence: TGTGCCAGTAGTATGAGGGCCAGGGGCCCCTACAATGAGCAGTTCTTC. This encodes CASSMRARGPYNEQFF.

This clone was seen just once. The chain recombines TRBV7-3 with TRBJ2-7; TRBD2 agrees at 8 bases. The CDR3 contains 14 residues. In germline, CDR1 is SGHTA, CDR2 FQGTGA. The V and J ends lost 1 base and 2 bases, in that order; junction bases with no gene match: 1. CDR3 sequence: CASSLNSGAYEQYF. The CDR3 bases are TGTGCCAGCAGCTTAAATAGCGGGGCCTACGAGCAGTACTTC.

V gene TRBV13 combines with J gene TRBJ1-1, with no clear D. The CDR3 spans 16 residues. From germline, CDR1 is PRHDT and CDR2 FYEKMQ (reference sequence). Trimming removed 3 bases at V and 0 bases at J, with 14 bases between. The CDR3 loop reads CASSLGPASMNTEAFF. DNA of the CDR3: TGTGCCAGCAGCTTGGGCCCTGCCAGTATGAACACTGAAGCTTTCTTT.

The chain is built from TRBV7-3 and TRBJ2-5; TRBD2 matches 11 bases. The CDR3 is made up of 15 amino acids. Germline CDR1 is SGHTA and CDR2 is FQGTGA. V shed 2 bases and J 1 base; nucleotides not matched to a gene: 0. CDR3 amino acids: CASSLLAGGQETQYF. In DNA, the CDR3 is TGTGCCAGCAGCTTACTAGCGGGGGGCCAAGAGACCCAGTACTTC. Full variable domain (outside the CDR3, taken from reference TRBV7-3 and TRBJ2-5): GAGVSQTPSNKVTEKGKYVELRCDPISGHTALYWYRQSLGQGPEFLIYFQGTGAADDSGLPNDRFFAVRPEGSVSTLKIQRTERGDSAVYLCASSLLAGGQETQYFGPGTRLLVL.

The chain uses TRBV5-5 and TRBJ1-1, with no clear D. V dropped 6 bases and J dropped 1 base, with 16 bases sitting between them. CDR3 length equals 15 residues. Germline CDR1 is SGHKS and CDR2 is YYEKEE (reference sequence). Here the CDR3 reads CASNQLWRPNTEAFF. The CDR3 region has the DNA TGTGCCAGCAACCAGCTTTGGAGGCCGAACACTGAAGCTTTCTTT.

This clone showed up just a few times. One junction end disagrees with the germline gene, perhaps due to a read error. The rearrangement links TRBV7-7 to TRBJ2-5, with D perhaps TRBD1 (5 bases). This CDR3 is 14 amino acids long. Germline CDR1 is SSHAT and CDR2 is FNYEAQ (reference sequence). The DNA of the CDR3 is TGTGCTAGCAGCTTATTGGGGCCTCAAGAGACCCAGTACTTC. This codes for CASSLLGPQETQYF.

V usage is TRBV6-2 or TRBV6-3 and J usage is TRBJ2-7, with 10 bases identical to TRBD2. Trimming at V came to 2 bases and at J to 6 bases, leaving 7 bases not matched to a gene. The length of the CDR3 is 15 residues. Germline CDR1 and CDR2: MNHEY and SVGEGT. The CDR3 nucleotides are TGTGCCAGCAGTTACGCAGCGGGAGGGCCTATCGAGCAGTACTTC. As protein: CASSYAAGGPIEQYF.